Listed here are 6 T cell receptor beta chains from one sample, sequenced in a study of beta chain features in type 1 diabetes. General observations from the study: Patients with Type 1 diabetes showed moderately but significantly shorter TCRB CDR3s in all four CD4+ subsets.

For these receptors, no antigen is known. Expressed TCRB transcripts were sequenced, since all the RNA that had been isolated was reverse transcribed. Only in-frame clones appear in the TCRdb table, and some are missing; sequencing was by immunoSEQ multiplex PCR. This table holds 250,000 to 300,000 clones, roughly an eighth found once. Sample: naive CD4+ T cells from blood. The origin of the receptors is a man between 25 and 39 years old with type 1 diabetes.

This clone was observed a few times. This chain links TRBV12-5 with TRBJ2-1; 7 nucleotides line up with TRBD1. Germline assignment: CDR1 LGHNT and CDR2 FRNRAP. The CDR3 is 13 amino acids. V lost 7 bases to trimming and J lost 4 bases; unmatched junction nucleotides: 4. Written as DNA, the CDR3 is TGTGCTAGTGCCCCGGGACAGTACAATGAGCAGTTCTTC. Amino acid sequence: CASAPGQYNEQFF. Full variable domain (rest looked up from reference TRBV12-5 and TRBJ2-1): DARVTQTPRHKVTEMGQEVTMRCQPILGHNTVFWYRQTMMQGLELLAYFRNRAPLDDSGMPKDRFSAEMPDATLATLKIQPSEPRDSAVYFCASAPGQYNEQFFGPGTRLTVL.

This chain connects TRBV19 to TRBJ2-3; 9 nucleotides match TRBD2. CDR3 length: 17 residues. Trimming removed 5 bases from V and 2 bases from J; junction bases left unmatched: 11. Germline loops: CDR1 LNHDA, CDR2 SQIVND (reference sequence). In DNA, the CDR3 is TGTGCCAGTAGTCCGCGGGGGAGCGGGAGGCCCACAGATACGCAGTATTTT. This codes for CASSPRGSGRPTDTQYF.

This clone occurred a few times. This chain links TRBV30 with TRBJ1-5, with TRBD1 as a possible D gene (6 bases). V gave up 1 base and J gave up 5 bases, with 9 bases separating them. The CDR3 loop spans 13 amino acids. CDR1 GTSNPN and CDR2 SVGIG come from the germline V gene (reference sequence). The CDR3 loop reads CAWSGTADQPQHF. The CDR3 DNA reads as TGTGCCTGGAGTGGGACAGCTGATCAGCCCCAGCATTTT.

The chain combines TRBV25-1 with TRBJ1-4; the D gene is possibly TRBD1 (5 bases). The germline V and J ends were trimmed by 11 bases and 4 bases, with 14 bases remaining between them. Germline V lookup: CDR1 MGHDK, CDR2 SYGVNS. This CDR3 is built from 13 residues. CDR3 in amino acids: CAARDSNNEKLFF. DNA of the CDR3: TGTGCCGCAAGAGACAGCAATAATGAAAAACTGTTTTTT.

The chain uses TRBV19 and TRBJ2-5; TRBD2 matches at 14 bases. This CDR3 is 14 amino acids long. V lost 8 bases, J lost 4 bases, and 3 bases stayed unmatched. The V gene's germline CDR1 is LNHDA and CDR2 SQIVND (reference sequence). The CDR3 bases are TGTGCCAGTGGGACTAGCGGGGGACGAGAGACCCAGTACTTC. Residues: CASGTSGGRETQYF.

The V call is TRBV28, the J call TRBJ1-2; the match to TRBD1 covers 7 bases. The CDR3 is 15 amino acids. The germline V gene encodes CDR1 MDHEN and CDR2 SYDVKM. V dropped 4 bases and J dropped 5; count of bases not matched to a gene: 10. The CDR3: CASSSDSGTVYGYTF. Here the CDR3 DNA reads TGTGCCAGCAGTTCAGATTCCGGGACAGTGTATGGCTACACCTTC.